The entry below gives a single TCR beta chain sequence along with its context. Its antigen is as yet unknown. The data were taken from a study of CD4 T cells in relation to SARS-CoV-2 and coronaviruses. Background on the study: The restricting HLA molecule for shared crossreactive spike epitopes was mapped.

Naive and memory CD4+ T cell DNA was deep-sequenced without culture. The protocol was immunoSEQ multiplex PCR, while the TCRdb copy is restricted to in-frame clones and leaves out a portion. The sample records about 64,000 clones, about 94% being singletons. CD4+ T cells from unexposed donors were obtained before the COVID-19 pandemic (2011-2018). Findings and caveats of the study: In roughly 65% of donors, memory CD4+ clonotypes crossrecognized SARS-CoV-2 and at least one common cold coronavirus spike. Memory recall responses, not primary responses primed in culture, are what the assay detects.

The germline V gene has CDR1 KGHDR and CDR2 SFDVKD. V was shortened by 7 bases and J by 5 bases, with 15 bases between the two germline ends. The CDR3 contains 14 residues. V usage is TRBV24-1 and J usage is TRBJ2-3; D possibly corresponds to TRBD2 (6 bases). The sequenced sample consisted of naive CD4+ T cells from PBMCs. The subset here: naive CD4+ T cells isolated by negative enrichment. The receptor was derived from a human donor in good health. The CDR3 sequence: CATSATRVVDTQYF. The CDR3 region has the DNA TGTGCCACCAGCGCGACTAGGGTGGTAGATACGCAGTATTTT.